Each of the 26 T cell receptor beta chains below was sequenced from the same sample in a study of blood T cell repertoires in COVID-19. TCRdb keeps only in-frame clones here, not all; method: immunoSEQ multiplex PCR. The repertoire includes 300,000 or so clones, around 87% of them detected once, and 1% sits in the top ten. The sequencing input was peripheral blood. The receptors here all came from a man aged 50-60 years with active or convalescent COVID-19.

This clone has just a few counts. The rearrangement links TRBV19 to TRBJ1-5; 7 nucleotides match TRBD1. Germline V gene sequence: CDR1 LNHDA, CDR2 SQIVND (reference sequence). Unmatched junction bases numbered 9, after V lost 6 bases and J lost 4 bases. The CDR3 sequence is 15 residues long. The CDR3 reads CASSKRQGGNQPQHF. As DNA, the CDR3 is TGTGCCAGTAGCAAACGACAGGGTGGTAATCAGCCCCAGCATTTT.

The chain is built from TRBV5-4 and TRBJ1-4; perhaps TRBD1 as D (5 bases). V lost 2 bases to trimming and J lost 8 bases, with 13 bases between them. CDR3 length equals 14 residues. Germline CDR1 reads SGHNT; CDR2 reads YYREEE (reference sequence). For the CDR3, the DNA is TGTGCCAGCAGCTTCGGCAGGGAACAAGAAAAACTGTTTTTT. Translated, it gives CASSFGREQEKLFF.

The chain recombines TRBV7-9 with TRBJ1-3, with D perhaps TRBD1 (5 bases). The CDR3 extends over 12 amino acids. V was clipped by 5 bases and J by 7 bases, with 9 bases between them. Germline assignment: CDR1 SEHNR and CDR2 FQNEAQ (reference sequence). Here the CDR3 DNA reads TGTGCCAGCAGCCGGGACTTCAACACCATATATTTT. This codes for CASSRDFNTIYF.

The chain joins TRBV2 to TRBJ1-5; 7 nucleotides align to TRBD1. The V gene's germline CDR1 is SNHLY and CDR2 FYNNEI. The CDR3 runs to 15 residues. V was clipped by 5 bases and J by 2 bases; unmatched bases: 6. CDR3 coding DNA: TGTGCCAGCAGTATTCTTGGGACAGGCAATCAGCCCCAGCATTTT. It translates to CASSILGTGNQPQHF.

The chain couples TRBV28 to TRBJ2-7; D is possibly TRBD2 (6 bases). CDR3 length: 15 residues. Trimming removed 3 bases at V and 0 bases at J, with 12 bases between. The germline CDR1 and CDR2 sequences are MDHEN and SYDVKM. CDR3 in DNA: TGTGCCAGCAGTTTCAAAGTGGGGGGCTCCTACGAGCAGTACTTC. This codes for CASSFKVGGSYEQYF. The whole variable domain, filled in from reference TRBV28 and TRBJ2-7, reads DVKVTQSSRYLVKRTGEKVFLECVQDMDHENMFWYRQDPGLGLRLIYFSYDVKMKEKGDIPEGYSVSREKKERFSLILESASTNQTSMYLCASSFKVGGSYEQYFGPGTRLTVT.

This chain uses TRBV10-3 with TRBJ2-7, with 11 bases lining up with TRBD2. This CDR3 comprises 18 residues. Germline V gene data show CDR1 as ENHRY and CDR2 as SYGVKD. V was clipped by 2 bases and J by 5 bases; unmatched bases: 14. The CDR3 region is CAISERRGIAGGPDEQYF. DNA of the CDR3: TGTGCCATCAGTGAGCGCCGGGGGATAGCGGGAGGGCCGGACGAGCAGTACTTC.

V usage is TRBV5-4 and J usage is TRBJ2-7; possibly TRBD1 for D (5 bases). Trimming stripped 0 bases from V and 7 bases from J, with 11 bases between. This CDR3 has 13 residues. Germline CDR1 reads SGHNT; CDR2 reads YYREEE (reference sequence). In nucleotides, the CDR3 is TGTGCCAGCAGCTTGGGAGGTCCAGGGGAGCAGTACTTC. Amino acid sequence: CASSLGGPGEQYF.

A remark on this clone: One junction end does not reproduce the germline sequence, and a read error may be involved. The rearrangement links TRBV25-1 to TRBJ1-6; TRBD1 is a possible D gene (6 bases). The CDR3 covers 15 residues. The germline V gene has CDR1 MGHDK and CDR2 SYGVNS. CDR3 sequence reads: CASSAVTGYDSPLHF. The DNA for the CDR3 is TGTGCCAGCAGTGCGGTGACAGGCTATGATTCACCCCTCCACTTT.

The V and J genes are TRBV29-1 and TRBJ1-1; D is possibly TRBD1 (5 bases). Germline assignment: CDR1 SQVTM and CDR2 ANQGSEA. V shed 6 bases and J shed 3 bases, with 14 bases lying between them. The CDR3 sequence is 13 residues long. The CDR3: CSVQRGRDTEAFF. For the CDR3, the DNA is TGCAGCGTGCAAAGGGGTAGGGACACTGAAGCTTTCTTT.

This clone was seen once. This chain uses TRBV2 with TRBJ1-5, with 7 positions matching TRBD1. Trimming took 2 bases from V and 6 from J; bases not matched to a gene: 4. The CDR3 consists of 14 residues. Per the germline V gene, CDR1 is SNHLY and CDR2 is FYNNEI. The CDR3 sequence is CASSEITGAQPQHF. The CDR3 DNA reads as TGTGCCAGCAGTGAAATCACAGGGGCTCAGCCCCAGCATTTT.

The chain has TRBV4-1 and TRBJ2-1, with 8 bases that match TRBD2. Germline lookup yields CDR1 MGHRA and CDR2 YSYEKL. After removal of 2 bases from V and 4 bases from J, the junction contained 1 base not matched to a gene. The CDR3 has 14 residues. The CDR3 loop reads CASSQSGGYNEQFF. In DNA, the CDR3 is TGCGCCAGCAGCCAATCGGGGGGGTACAATGAGCAGTTCTTC.

The chain combines TRBV7-2 with TRBJ2-5, with 8 bases that match TRBD2. There are 17 residues in the CDR3. CDR1 SGHTA and CDR2 FQGNSA come from the germline V gene. Trimming cost V 2 bases and J 5 bases; bases outside gene matches: 13. CDR3 bases: TGTGCCAGCAGCTTAATGTACAGGGCCCGGGGGGGGGAGACCCAGTACTTC. This encodes CASSLMYRARGGETQYF.

This chain links TRBV6-5 with TRBJ1-1; D gene ambiguous. CDR1 MNHEY and CDR2 SVGAGI come from the germline V gene. The V end was cut by 2 bases, the J end by 5 bases, with 9 bases between. CDR3 length: 13 residues. The CDR3 loop is CASSYRDWTEAFF. Here the CDR3 DNA reads TGTGCCAGCAGTTACCGGGATTGGACTGAAGCTTTCTTT.

DNA of the CDR3: TGTGCCAGCAGTGCACAGGGGGCTGAGACCCAGTACTTC. It is translated as CASSAQGAETQYF. This sequence joins TRBV28 and TRBJ2-5, with TRBD1 matching 9 bases. V was clipped by 5 bases and J by 5 bases; unmatched bases: 3. The length of the CDR3 is 13 residues. The germline V gene has CDR1 MDHEN and CDR2 SYDVKM.

V and J are TRBV28 and TRBJ2-4, with D perhaps TRBD1 (7 bases). The CDR3 is 15 amino acids. V was pared by 5 bases and J by 1 base, with 12 bases between. The V gene's germline CDR1 is MDHEN and CDR2 SYDVKM. The DNA of the CDR3 is TGTGCCAGCAGTGCCCCAGGGGGGGCCAAAAACATTCAGTACTTC. Its translation: CASSAPGGAKNIQYF. Full variable domain (rest looked up from reference TRBV28 and TRBJ2-4): DVKVTQSSRYLVKRTGEKVFLECVQDMDHENMFWYRQDPGLGLRLIYFSYDVKMKEKGDIPEGYSVSREKKERFSLILESASTNQTSMYLCASSAPGGAKNIQYFGAGTRLSVL.

CDR3 bases: TGTGCCAGCAGGCTGGGGGACAGGGTTGGCCAGCCCCAGCATTTT. The encoded protein is CASRLGDRVGQPQHF. The V call is TRBV28, the J call TRBJ1-5, with 9 bases lining up with TRBD1. This CDR3 is built from 15 residues. CDR1 is MDHEN and CDR2 is SYDVKM in the germline V gene. The junction had 10 bases not matched to a gene; V was cut back by 6 bases and J by 7 bases. Full variable domain (rest looked up from reference TRBV28 and TRBJ1-5): DVKVTQSSRYLVKRTGEKVFLECVQDMDHENMFWYRQDPGLGLRLIYFSYDVKMKEKGDIPEGYSVSREKKERFSLILESASTNQTSMYLCASRLGDRVGQPQHFGDGTRLSIL.

The gene calls are TRBV6-6 and TRBJ1-2, with 9 bases matching TRBD1. The germline V gene encodes CDR1 MNHNY and CDR2 SVGAGI (reference sequence). J gave up 5 bases and V 0 bases, and 1 base lay outside the gene matches. The length of the CDR3 is 14 residues. CDR3 DNA: TGTGCCAGCAGTTACTCGACAGGGGGGTATGGCTACACCTTC. Its translation is CASSYSTGGYGYTF.

This clone has just one count. This chain connects TRBV12-3 or TRBV12-4 to TRBJ1-1; possibly TRBD1 for D (6 bases). Trimming removed 5 bases at V and 8 bases at J, with 9 bases between. The CDR3 length is 11 residues. CDR3 DNA: TGTGCCAGCAGTATGGACAGAGAAGCTTTCTTT. This codes for CASSMDREAFF.

This clone was seen a single time. J is TRBJ1-2 and V is TRBV28, with D possibly TRBD1 on 5 matching bases. This CDR3 contains 12 residues. CDR1 and CDR2 (germline): MDHEN, SYDVKM. V was clipped by 7 bases and J by 6 bases, with 12 bases between them. CDR3 in amino acids: CASNVKGDGYTF. For the CDR3, the DNA is TGTGCCAGCAACGTGAAAGGGGATGGCTACACCTTC.

V and J are TRBV7-9 and TRBJ2-5; the D gene is possibly TRBD1 (6 bases). There are 14 residues in the CDR3. V was shortened by 1 base and J by 5 bases, with 11 bases between the two germline ends. Germline-derived CDR1 and CDR2 are SEHNR and FQNEAQ (reference sequence). The CDR3 protein is CASSLDRDPETQYF. The DNA for the CDR3 is TGTGCCAGCAGCTTAGACAGGGATCCGGAGACCCAGTACTTC.

This sequence joins TRBV2 and TRBJ2-1, with 14 nucleotides matching TRBD2. This CDR3 is 15 amino acids long. Germline values: CDR1 SNHLY, CDR2 FYNNEI. J lost 5 bases, V lost 6 bases, and 3 bases had no gene match. The CDR3 DNA is TGTGCCAGCAGCGCGACTAGCGGGGGGGACAATGAGCAGTTCTTC. Translated: CASSATSGGDNEQFF.

The J gene is TRBJ2-1, the V gene TRBV18; 12 positions match TRBD2. The CDR3 contains 17 residues. Germline-derived CDR1 and CDR2 are KGHSH and LQKENI. With 2 bases clipped from V and 7 bases from J, the junction kept 9 bases outside the gene matches. The CDR3 loop is CASSPLTSGRGVNEQFF. The DNA for the CDR3 is TGTGCCAGCTCACCATTGACTAGCGGGAGAGGGGTTAATGAGCAGTTCTTC. The entire variable domain, with the rest obtained from reference TRBV18 and TRBJ2-1, is as follows: NAGVMQNPRHLVRRRGQEARLRCSPMKGHSHVYWYRQLPEEGLKFMVYLQKENIIDESGMPKERFSAEFPKEGPSILRIQQVVRGDSAAYFCASSPLTSGRGVNEQFFGPGTRLTVL.

The chain is built from TRBV28 and TRBJ2-7; D perhaps matches TRBD2 (5 bases). The CDR3 covers 11 residues. Germline CDR1 is MDHEN and CDR2 is SYDVKM. V was shortened by 5 bases and J by 7 bases, with 9 bases between the two germline ends. The CDR3 DNA is TGTGCCAGCAGTCCCGGGGAAGAGCAGTACTTC. Translating gives CASSPGEEQYF.

This chain joins TRBV19 and TRBJ1-2; 11 bases fit TRBD1. CDR1 and CDR2 (germline): LNHDA, SQIVND (reference sequence). The CDR3 extends over 16 amino acids. Germline trimming cut 6 bases from V and 2 bases from J; bases unmatched to any gene: 8. This CDR3 reads CASSPSGTGGNYGYTF. The DNA of the CDR3 is TGTGCCAGTAGCCCCTCCGGGACAGGGGGAAACTATGGCTACACCTTC.

There are a few counts of this clone. The V gene is TRBV19, the J gene TRBJ1-6, with TRBD1 matching over 10 bases. The CDR3 spans 15 residues. Germline V lookup: CDR1 LNHDA, CDR2 SQIVND (reference sequence). The V segment lost 5 bases and the J segment 8 bases; nucleotides outside the gene matches: 6. CDR3 loop: CASSSYGTGDSPLHF. Written as DNA, the CDR3 is TGTGCCAGTAGTTCATACGGGACAGGGGATTCACCCCTCCACTTT.

Comments on this clone: A much more abundant neighbour one base away suggests this may be a read error. V is TRBV5-8 and J is TRBJ2-5, with unresolved D. The germline V gene encodes CDR1 SGHTS and CDR2 YDEGEE. Trimming took off 2 bases at V and 0 bases at J, with 5 bases between the two ends. The CDR3 is made up of 13 amino acids. CDR3 residues: CASSLDYQETQYF. DNA of the CDR3: TGTGCCAGCAGCTTAGACTACCAAGAGACCCAGTACTTC.